The clone carrying this T cell receptor beta chain occurred a few times. What it binds is not known. cDNA libraries of TCR beta carried unique molecular identifiers. There were roughly 1 to 11 million T cells, and about half a million cDNA molecules came from them. TCRdb independently ran MiXCR on the PCR reads; one entry per CDR3 protein. Among roughly 410,000 distinct CDR3 sequences listed, 30% to 45% were seen once. Deletions cut 2 bases from V and 4 bases from J, with 15 bases between. CDR3 length: 15 residues. This sample stems from a study of post-analysis software for immune sequencing data. Study results and limitations: Multiple sclerosis patients had significantly lower normalized Chao1 diversity than controls. Strong co-clustering by F measure was evident for samples that had been prepared in the same batch. Higher frequency in patients than in controls was seen for about five TRBV segments, with TRBV5-6, TRBV5-1 and TRBV20-1 among them.

The sample was blood. This rearrangement joins TRBV12-3 or TRBV12-4 to TRBJ2-7; a weak D match, TRBD1 (6 bases). This receptor was obtained from a girl between 10 and 17 years old with multiple sclerosis. The CDR3: CASSLLGTLLYEQYF. As DNA, the CDR3 is TGTGCCAGCAGTTTATTGGGGACACTACTGTACGAGCAGTACTTC.